The clone carrying this T cell receptor beta chain was counted only a few times. Its matching antigen is unknown. These data originate in a study of cytomegalovirus exposure and HLA in healthy donors. Notes on the study in general: A list of 164 TCR beta chains associated with cytomegalovirus was given. The study found most TCR sequences rare, yet found some public TCRs in many donors. In vitro confirmation showed a few CMV-associated chains to be CMV antigen specific.

Vbeta (60) and Jbeta (13) primers were used in the PCR. Here immunoSEQ multiplex PCR was the method, and the copy in TCRdb shows in-frame clones only, minus some. This sample has roughly 120,000 clones, with roughly 15% found just once. Trimming took off 0 bases at V and 2 bases at J, with 8 bases between the two ends. Germline V gene sequence: CDR1 SGHRS, CDR2 YFSETQ. The CDR3 is 14 amino acids. Source material: PBMCs. The chain uses TRBV5-1 and TRBJ2-5; D remains ambiguous. The sequence came from a woman younger than 35 in good health and CMV-seronegative. The DNA of the CDR3 is TGCGCCAGCAGCTTGGGTGCAGGACAAGAGACCCAGTACTTC. This sequence encodes CASSLGAGQETQYF. The full variable domain, rest sourced from reference TRBV5-1 and TRBJ2-5, is KAGVTQTPRYLIKTRGQQVTLSCSPISGHRSVSWYQQTPGQGLQFLFEYFSETQRNKGNFPGRFSGRQFSNSRSEMNVSTLELGDSALYLCASSLGAGQETQYFGPGTRLLVL.